This TCR beta chain was observed in a study of cytomegalovirus exposure and HLA in healthy donors. General study findings and limits: TCR beta sequences reportedly predicted most subjects' HLA-A and HLA-B alleles accurately. In an earlier analysis, in some 500 donors, most V segments appeared productive either ~90% or ~30% of the time. CMV antigen specificity was confirmed in vitro for a few CMV-associated chains.

Turning to this clone: The antigen remains unidentified.

Both 60 Vbeta primers and 13 Jbeta primers went into the PCR. Data came from immunoSEQ multiplex PCR; TCRdb stores just in-frame clones and leaves some out. The sample lists about 89,000 clones, approximately 79% occurring once. The specimen was PBMCs. This clonotype was obtained from a male donor in good health and CMV-seronegative.

The CDR3 spells CAWSPNRGQGYTF. The CDR3, as DNA: TGTGCCTGGAGTCCGAACAGGGGGCAAGGCTACACCTTC. This chain connects TRBV30 to TRBJ1-2; the match to TRBD1 covers 9 bases. Germline lookup yields CDR1 GTSNPN and CDR2 SVGIG (reference sequence). The CDR3 length is 13 residues. The trim removed 2 bases at V and 8 bases at J, leaving 6 bases unmatched.